These 21 T cell receptor beta chains originate from one sample sequenced in a study of T-cell memory formation after mild COVID-19. A single record per CDR3 protein comes from TCRdb applying MiXCR to the 5' RACE reads. This sample carries a few hundred thousand distinct CDR3 sequences, about a sixth of them seen once, and the ten largest clones take around a fifth. The sample consisted of PBMCs or a T cell subset sorted from them (not recorded which). These TCRs come from a man aged 18 to 35 who had mild COVID-19 (a few samples of this study predate the infection). Cell type and time point are not known.

The chain uses TRBV20-1 and TRBJ1-5; tentative D call: TRBD1 (6 bases). Trimming took 1 base from V and 5 from J, leaving 15 bases between them. CDR3 length: 15 amino acids. Looked up from germline, CDR1 is DFQATT and CDR2 is SNEGSKA (reference sequence). CDR3: CSARVAGHTDQPQHF. The CDR3 DNA follows: TGCAGTGCTAGAGTCGCGGGACACACTGATCAGCCCCAGCATTTT.

The chain carries TRBV7-9 and TRBJ1-4; 7 nucleotides agree with TRBD1. Trimming cost V 5 bases and J 2 bases; bases outside gene matches: 2. Per the germline V gene, CDR1 is SEHNR and CDR2 is FQNEAQ (reference sequence). CDR3 size: 14 residues. In DNA form, the CDR3 reads TGTGCCAGCAGCGGGACAGATACTAATGAAAAACTGTTTTTT. Translation: CASSGTDTNEKLFF.

This clonotype was picked up a small number of times. The rearrangement joins TRBV10-3 to TRBJ1-5; a possible D gene is TRBD1 (6 bases). The germline gives CDR1 ENHRY, CDR2 SYGVKD. The length of the CDR3 is 15 residues. V shed 6 bases and J shed 1 base, with 13 bases lying between them. CDR3 in DNA: TGTGCCATCAGCGGGACATGGGGGAGCAATCAGCCCCAGCATTTT. Translation: CAISGTWGSNQPQHF.

In nucleotides, the CDR3 is TGTGCCAGCAGCACGGGACAGACCTATGGCTACACCTTC. Its protein is CASSTGQTYGYTF. The J gene is TRBJ1-2, the V gene TRBV12-3 or TRBV12-4; 7 bases match TRBD1. The CDR3 loop spans 13 amino acids. The J segment lost 4 bases and the V segment lost 6 bases, leaving 5 bases of the junction unmatched.

This clonotype was counted only a few times. V gene TRBV6-5 combines with J gene TRBJ2-1, with 8 nucleotides matching TRBD1. In germline, CDR1 is MNHEY, CDR2 SVGAGI. J gave up 2 bases and V 2 bases, and 5 bases lay outside the gene matches. The CDR3 spans 16 residues. The CDR3 is CASSYAGQGAYNEQFF. The CDR3 DNA reads TGTGCCAGCAGTTACGCCGGACAGGGAGCCTACAATGAGCAGTTCTTC.

The gene calls are TRBV6-2 or TRBV6-3 and TRBJ2-4; D gene unclear. This CDR3 spans 17 amino acids. CDR1 MNHEY and CDR2 SVGEGT come from the germline V gene. V was trimmed by 2 bases and J by 0 bases, leaving 14 bases between them. For the CDR3, the DNA is TGTGCCAGCAGTTACGGTTCCCCGGGTCGAGCCAAAAACATTCAGTACTTC. Protein sequence: CASSYGSPGRAKNIQYF.

This chain uses TRBV5-6 with TRBJ2-3; D ambiguous. The germline V and J ends were trimmed by 0 bases and 2 bases, with 4 bases remaining between them. There are 13 residues in the CDR3. Per the germline V gene, CDR1 is SGHDT and CDR2 is YYEEEE. This CDR3 is CASSLVNTDTQYF. The CDR3 bases are TGTGCCAGCAGCTTGGTTAACACAGATACGCAGTATTTT.

This clonotype was counted only a few times. V is TRBV20-1 and J is TRBJ2-7, with 7 bases lining up with TRBD1. Germline lookup yields CDR1 DFQATT and CDR2 SNEGSKA (reference sequence). V lost 5 bases, J lost 5 bases, and 9 bases stayed unmatched. The CDR3 is 13 amino acids. CDR3 protein: CSAARGQRNEQYF. The CDR3 DNA reads as TGCAGTGCTGCGAGGGGACAGCGAAACGAGCAGTACTTC.

This chain links TRBV4-1 with TRBJ2-3; D possibly matches TRBD1 or TRBD2 (5 bases each). There are 15 residues in the CDR3. Germline CDR1 MGHRA, CDR2 YSYEKL. Trimming removed 0 bases at V and 6 bases at J, with 13 bases between. The chain's CDR3 is CASSQDQFGGDTQYF. In DNA, the CDR3 is TGCGCCAGCAGCCAAGATCAATTTGGGGGTGATACGCAGTATTTT.

The chain uses TRBV20-1 and TRBJ1-1, with D maybe TRBD1 (5 bases). V was clipped by 6 bases and J by 1 base, with 12 bases between them. The length of the CDR3 is 13 residues. The V gene's germline CDR1 is DFQATT and CDR2 SNEGSKA (reference sequence). In DNA, the CDR3 is TGCAGTGCCCCCCGTGGGGCGAACACTGAAGCTTTCTTT. Translated: CSAPRGANTEAFF.

The chain employs TRBV6-2 or TRBV6-3 and TRBJ1-2, with D perhaps TRBD1 (5 bases). Trimming stripped 7 bases from V and 6 bases from J, with 24 bases between. The CDR3 consists of 16 residues. Germline V gene data show CDR1 as MNHEY and CDR2 as SVGEGT. The CDR3: CASTQRVSGLGNGYTF. CDR3 DNA: TGTGCCAGCACCCAACGGGTTTCGGGACTTGGCAATGGCTACACCTTC.

The rearrangement joins TRBV19 to TRBJ2-2, with D tentatively TRBD1 (7 bases). In germline, CDR1 is LNHDA, CDR2 SQIVND (reference sequence). V dropped 7 bases and J dropped 6 bases, with 15 bases sitting between them. The CDR3 spans 14 residues. Here the CDR3 DNA reads TGTGCCAGTACGAGACAGGGAGGATCCGGGGAGCTGTTTTTT. Amino acid sequence: CASTRQGGSGELFF.

The gene calls are TRBV24-1 and TRBJ2-3; D is possibly TRBD2 (6 bases). The CDR3 totals 17 residues. Per the germline V gene, CDR1 is KGHDR and CDR2 is SFDVKD. With 3 bases removed from V and 0 bases from J, the gap between germline ends came to 15 bases. The CDR3 DNA reads TGTGCCACCAGTGATGTTAGGTCCGGGACTAGCACAGATACGCAGTATTTT. Translation: CATSDVRSGTSTDTQYF.

V and J are TRBV5-4 and TRBJ2-2; D is perhaps TRBD2 (6 bases). The V end was cut by 4 bases, the J end by 4 bases, with 17 bases between. This CDR3 comprises 16 residues. Germline loops: CDR1 SGHNT, CDR2 YYREEE (reference sequence). CDR3 sequence (DNA): TGTGCCAGCAGCACCAAGAGTAGCGGAAGCACCGGGGAGCTGTTTTTT. Residues: CASSTKSSGSTGELFF.

The chain links TRBV7-3 to TRBJ2-3; D gene uncertain. V lost 3 bases and J lost 2, with 9 bases in between. The germline V gene encodes CDR1 SGHTA and CDR2 FQGTGA. This CDR3 spans 14 amino acids. In DNA, the CDR3 is TGTGCCAGCAGCTTGGAGCTTTTCACAGATACGCAGTATTTT. Protein sequence: CASSLELFTDTQYF. The whole variable domain, remainder taken from reference TRBV7-3 and TRBJ2-3, is GAGVSQTPSNKVTEKGKYVELRCDPISGHTALYWYRQSLGQGPEFLIYFQGTGAADDSGLPNDRFFAVRPEGSVSTLKIQRTERGDSAVYLCASSLELFTDTQYFGPGTRLTVL.

This clonotype has at least ten counts. The V and J genes are TRBV9 and TRBJ2-1, with 11 bases fitting TRBD2. J was trimmed by 7 bases and V by 0 bases; bases with no gene match: 9. The CDR3 covers 17 residues. Germline CDR1 and CDR2: SGDLS and YYNGEE. DNA of the CDR3: TGTGCCAGCAGCGTAGGGATAGCGGGGGGGCCGAGTAATGAGCAGTTCTTC. Its translation is CASSVGIAGGPSNEQFF.

This clonotype was picked up many times. V and J are TRBV4-1 and TRBJ2-3; possible D gene TRBD2, 6 bases. Germline V lookup: CDR1 MGHRA, CDR2 YSYEKL. Trimming pared 3 bases from V and 0 bases from J, leaving 7 bases between. CDR3 size: 14 residues. CDR3 sequence (DNA): TGCGCCAGCAGCCAGCGGGGAAGCACAGATACGCAGTATTTT. This gives the protein CASSQRGSTDTQYF.

The chain combines TRBV7-2 with TRBJ2-3; D may be TRBD2 (6 bases). This CDR3 is 12 amino acids long. Germline V gives CDR1 SGHTA, CDR2 FQGNSA. The germline V and J ends were trimmed by 5 bases and 10 bases, with 13 bases remaining between them. The CDR3 bases are TGTGCCAGCAGCACACTAGGCGGGGCGCAGTATTTT. It is translated as CASSTLGGAQYF.

This clonotype was picked up a small number of times. The chain employs TRBV7-2 and TRBJ2-3; D ambiguous. This CDR3 contains 13 residues. Trimming removed 5 bases at V and 3 bases at J, with 9 bases between. From germline, CDR1 is SGHTA and CDR2 FQGNSA. The CDR3 is CASSRWWTDTQYF. DNA for the CDR3: TGTGCCAGCAGCCGATGGTGGACAGATACGCAGTATTTT.

The rearrangement joins TRBV9 to TRBJ2-7; 10 bases line up with TRBD1. CDR1 is SGDLS and CDR2 is YYNGEE in the germline V gene. The trim removed 1 base at V and 2 bases at J, leaving 9 bases unmatched. The CDR3 is made up of 17 amino acids. The CDR3 protein is CASSVSSGGTGAYEQYF. The CDR3 nucleotides read TGTGCCAGCAGCGTATCCAGCGGCGGGACAGGGGCCTACGAGCAGTACTTC.

The V and J genes are TRBV7-2 and TRBJ1-1; D unresolved. The germline CDR1 and CDR2 sequences are SGHTA and FQGNSA. The CDR3 runs to 12 residues. The V and J ends lost 1 base and 11 bases respectively, with 11 bases between them. CDR3 bases: TGTGCCAGCAGCTTAGTGCAGGCTGGGGCTTTCTTT. Its translation: CASSLVQAGAFF.